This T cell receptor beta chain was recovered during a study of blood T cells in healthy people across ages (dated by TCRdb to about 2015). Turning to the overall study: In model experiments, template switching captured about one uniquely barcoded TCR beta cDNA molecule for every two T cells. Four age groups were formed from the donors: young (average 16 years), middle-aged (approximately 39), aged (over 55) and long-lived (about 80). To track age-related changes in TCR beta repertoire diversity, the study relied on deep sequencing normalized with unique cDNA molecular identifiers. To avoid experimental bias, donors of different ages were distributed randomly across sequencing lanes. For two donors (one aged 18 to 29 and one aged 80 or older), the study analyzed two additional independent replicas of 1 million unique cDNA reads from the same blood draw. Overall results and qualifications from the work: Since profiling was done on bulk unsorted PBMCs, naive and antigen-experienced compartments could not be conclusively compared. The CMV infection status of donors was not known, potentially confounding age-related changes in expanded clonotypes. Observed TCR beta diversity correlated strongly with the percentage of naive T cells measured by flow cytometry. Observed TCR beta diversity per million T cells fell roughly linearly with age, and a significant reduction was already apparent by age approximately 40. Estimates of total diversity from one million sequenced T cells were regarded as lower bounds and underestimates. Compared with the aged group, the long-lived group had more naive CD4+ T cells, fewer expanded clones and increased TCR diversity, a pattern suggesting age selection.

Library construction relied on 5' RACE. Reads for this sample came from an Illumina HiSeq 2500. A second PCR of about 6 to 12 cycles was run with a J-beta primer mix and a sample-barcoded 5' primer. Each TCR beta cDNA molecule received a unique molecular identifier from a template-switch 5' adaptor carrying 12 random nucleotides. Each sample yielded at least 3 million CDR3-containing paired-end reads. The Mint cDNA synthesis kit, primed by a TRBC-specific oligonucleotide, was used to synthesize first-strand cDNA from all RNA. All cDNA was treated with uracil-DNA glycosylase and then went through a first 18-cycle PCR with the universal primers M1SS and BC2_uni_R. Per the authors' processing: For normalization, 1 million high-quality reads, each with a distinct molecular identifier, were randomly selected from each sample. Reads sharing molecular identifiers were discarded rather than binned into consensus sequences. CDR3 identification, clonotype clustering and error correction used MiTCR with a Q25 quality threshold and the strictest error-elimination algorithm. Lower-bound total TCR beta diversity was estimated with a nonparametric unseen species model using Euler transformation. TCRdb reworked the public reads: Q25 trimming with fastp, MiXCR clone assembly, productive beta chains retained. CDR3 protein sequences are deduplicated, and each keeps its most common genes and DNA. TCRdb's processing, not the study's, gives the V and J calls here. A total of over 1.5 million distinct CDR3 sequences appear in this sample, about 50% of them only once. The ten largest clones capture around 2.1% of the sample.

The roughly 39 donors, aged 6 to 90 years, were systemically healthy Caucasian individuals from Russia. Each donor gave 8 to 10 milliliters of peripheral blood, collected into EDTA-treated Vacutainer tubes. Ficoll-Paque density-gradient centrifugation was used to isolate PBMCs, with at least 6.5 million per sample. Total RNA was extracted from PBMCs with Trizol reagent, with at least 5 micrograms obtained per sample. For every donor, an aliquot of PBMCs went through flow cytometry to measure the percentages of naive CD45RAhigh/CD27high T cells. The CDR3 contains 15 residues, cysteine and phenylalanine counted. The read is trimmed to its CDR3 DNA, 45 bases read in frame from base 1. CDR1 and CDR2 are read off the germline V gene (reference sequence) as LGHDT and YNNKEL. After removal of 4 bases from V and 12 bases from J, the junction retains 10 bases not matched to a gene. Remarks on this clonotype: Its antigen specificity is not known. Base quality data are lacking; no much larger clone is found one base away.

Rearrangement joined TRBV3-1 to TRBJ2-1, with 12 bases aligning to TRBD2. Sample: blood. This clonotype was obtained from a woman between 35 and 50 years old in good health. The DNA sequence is TGTGCCAGCAGCCTGCGACTAGCGGGGGATTCAGTGCAGTTCTTC. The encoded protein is CASSLRLAGDSVQFF.